This T cell receptor (beta chain) was sequenced during a study of CXCR3-negative and CXCR3-positive naive CD8 T cells. The TRB libraries of cDNA were built by UMI-labeled 5' RACE. TCRdb re-called the 5' RACE reads; every CDR3 protein appears as one record, without DNA. Reported are around 96,000 distinct CDR3 sequences; the ten largest clones contain over 1.5%. In germline, CDR1 is SEHNR, CDR2 FQNEAQ (reference sequence). The CDR3 is 14 residues long. Sequenced: naive CXCR3- CD8+ T cells from blood. Sample subset: CD45RO-CCR7+CD27+CD95- naive CD8+ T cells lacking CXCR3 (TNR3-). This clonotype was obtained from a human donor in good health. Some clones in this sample may be carry-over from other donors' samples. The chain links TRBV7-9 to TRBJ2-7; TCRdb outputs TRBD1, but without DNA this stays unchecked. This CDR3 is CASSPGGQFYEQYF.